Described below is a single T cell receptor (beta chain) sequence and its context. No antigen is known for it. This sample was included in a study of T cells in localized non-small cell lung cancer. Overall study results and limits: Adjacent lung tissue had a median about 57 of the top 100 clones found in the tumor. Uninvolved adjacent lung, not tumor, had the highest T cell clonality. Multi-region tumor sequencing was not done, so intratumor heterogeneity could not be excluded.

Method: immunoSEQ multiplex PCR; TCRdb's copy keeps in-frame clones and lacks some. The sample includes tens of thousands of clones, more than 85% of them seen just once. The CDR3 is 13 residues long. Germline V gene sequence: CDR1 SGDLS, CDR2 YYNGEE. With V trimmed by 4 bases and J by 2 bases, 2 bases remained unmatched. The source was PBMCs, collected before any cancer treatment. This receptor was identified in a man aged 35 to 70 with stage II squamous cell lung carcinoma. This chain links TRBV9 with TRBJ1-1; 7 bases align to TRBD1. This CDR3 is CASSQGVNTEAFF. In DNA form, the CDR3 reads TGTGCCAGCAGCCAGGGGGTCAACACTGAAGCTTTCTTT. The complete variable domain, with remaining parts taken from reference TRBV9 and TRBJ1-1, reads DSGVTQTPKHLITATGQRVTLRCSPRSGDLSVYWYQQSLDQGLQFLIQYYNGEERAKGNILERFSAQQFPDLHSELNLSSLELGDSALYFCASSQGVNTEAFFGQGTRLTVV.